This TCR beta chain was recorded in a study of blood T cell repertoires in COVID-19. Study-wide context: The cDNA or gDNA used as material had been derived from T cells, B-cell-depleted T cells, or PBMCs.

Adults between roughly 18 and 90 years of age took part from more than 20 US areas. Cohort allocation depended upon clinical history that participants reported. Germline assignment: CDR1 SSHAT and CDR2 FNYEAQ (reference sequence). The length of the CDR3 is 15 residues. Details on this clone: One end of the junction varies from germline; a read error may be responsible.

Original data processing: Counts of nucleated cells, estimated from reference gene primer amplification, were obtained. Profiling relied on immunoSEQ multiplex PCR, and the TCRdb table lists in-frame clones only, not all of them. For V, J and clone size, that table is used; D and trimming come from the DNA. The sample consists of about 280,000 clones, 85% to 90% of them appearing once. The receptor comes from a woman aged 18-35 years with acute COVID-19. Sequencing was performed on PBMCs or T cells enriched from blood (not recorded which). The chain links TRBV7-7 to TRBJ2-5; D might be TRBD1 (6 bases). CDR3 DNA: TGTGCTAGCAGCCCGCACTCCACAGGGTTTGAGACCCAGTACTTC. Its translation is CASSPHSTGFETQYF.